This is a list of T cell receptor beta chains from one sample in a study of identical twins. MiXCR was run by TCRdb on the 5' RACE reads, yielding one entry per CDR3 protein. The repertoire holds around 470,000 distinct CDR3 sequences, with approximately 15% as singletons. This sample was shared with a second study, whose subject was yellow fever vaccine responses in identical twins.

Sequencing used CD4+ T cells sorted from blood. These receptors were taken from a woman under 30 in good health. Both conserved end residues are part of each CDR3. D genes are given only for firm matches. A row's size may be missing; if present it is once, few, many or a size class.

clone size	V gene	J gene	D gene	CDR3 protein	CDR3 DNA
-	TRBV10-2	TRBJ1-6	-	CASSESGQPNSPLHF	TGCGCCAGCAGTGAGTCCGGACAGCCTAATTCACCCCTCCACTTT
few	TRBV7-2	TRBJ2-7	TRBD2	CASSSGTSGFYEQYF	TGTGCCAGCAGCTCCGGGACTAGCGGCTTCTACGAGCAGTACTTC
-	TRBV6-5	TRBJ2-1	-	CASSLSPQSYNEQFF	TGTGCCAGCAGTTTAAGCCCACAATCCTACAATGAGCAGTTCTTC
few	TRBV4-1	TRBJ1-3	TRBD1	CASRTGAVSGNTIYF	TGCGCCAGCAGGACAGGGGCCGTCTCTGGAAACACCATATATTTT
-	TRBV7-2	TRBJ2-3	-	CASSQPWGPDTQYF	TGTGCCAGCAGCCAGCCCTGGGGTCCAGATACGCAGTATTTT
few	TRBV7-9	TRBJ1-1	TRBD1	CASSRADRGTEAFF	TGTGCCAGCAGCCGAGCAGACAGGGGTACTGAAGCTTTCTTT
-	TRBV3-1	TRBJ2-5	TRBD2	CASSQGTSGVLSAQYF	TGTGCCAGCAGCCAAGGGACTAGCGGGGTGCTATCGGCCCAGTACTTC
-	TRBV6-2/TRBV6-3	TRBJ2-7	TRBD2	CASRPLLAGVQYEQYF	TGTGCCAGCAGGCCACTCCTAGCGGGAGTACAATACGAGCAGTACTTC
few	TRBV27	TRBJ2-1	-	CASSLYRGRGRGTYNEQFF	TGTGCCAGCAGTTTATATAGAGGGAGGGGTAGGGGGACCTACAATGAGCAGTTCTTC
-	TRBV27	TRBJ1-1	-	CASRPMQGGTEAFF	TGTGCCAGCAGACCTATGCAGGGAGGTACTGAAGCTTTCTTT
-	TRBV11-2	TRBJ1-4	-	CASSLELGGDEKLFF	TGTGCCAGCAGCTTAGAGCTAGGGGGAGATGAAAAACTGTTTTTT
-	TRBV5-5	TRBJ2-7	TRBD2	CASSLAGGGSYEQYF	TGTGCCAGCAGCTTGGCCGGGGGAGGGTCCTACGAGCAGTACTTC
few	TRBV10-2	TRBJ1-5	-	CASRATGTANQPQHF	TGCGCCAGCAGGGCGACCGGGACCGCGAATCAGCCCCAGCATTTT
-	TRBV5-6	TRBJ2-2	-	CASSYPRQNTGELFF	TGTGCCAGCAGTTACCCGCGACAGAACACCGGGGAGCTGTTTTTT
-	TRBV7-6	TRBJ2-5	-	CASSLVWEETQYF	TGTGCCAGCAGCTTAGTCTGGGAAGAGACCCAGTACTTC
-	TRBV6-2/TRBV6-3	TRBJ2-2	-	CASSFGDLNTGELFF	TGTGCCAGCAGTTTCGGTGACTTAAACACCGGGGAGCTGTTTTTT
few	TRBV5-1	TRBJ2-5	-	CASAGTDQETQYF	TGCGCCAGCGCGGGGACAGACCAAGAGACCCAGTACTTC
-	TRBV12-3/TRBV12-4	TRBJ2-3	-	CASSTRKAITDTQYF	TGTGCCAGCAGTACCCGTAAAGCTATCACAGATACGCAGTATTTT
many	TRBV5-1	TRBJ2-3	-	CASSLGGATDTQYF	TGCGCCAGCAGCTTGGGGGGTGCTACAGATACGCAGTATTTT
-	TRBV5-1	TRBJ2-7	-	CASSPGVAVTTYEQYF	TGCGCCAGCAGCCCCGGGGTGGCGGTAACCACCTACGAGCAGTACTTC
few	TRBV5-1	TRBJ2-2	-	CASSAGTAGTGELFF	TGCGCCAGCAGCGCGGGGACAGCCGGCACCGGGGAGCTGTTTTTT
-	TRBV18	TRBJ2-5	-	CASLRDQETQYF	TGTGCCAGTCTTAGGGATCAAGAGACCCAGTACTTC
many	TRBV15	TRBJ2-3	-	CATSREGSGSITQYF	TGTGCCACCAGCAGAGAGGGGTCAGGGTCTATTACGCAGTATTTT
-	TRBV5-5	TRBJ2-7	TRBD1	CASSFMVTGGMDEQYF	TGTGCCAGCAGCTTTATGGTGACAGGGGGAATGGACGAGCAGTACTTC
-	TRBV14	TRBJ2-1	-	CASSQPGLHYNEQFF	TGTGCCAGCAGCCAACCGGGATTACATTACAATGAGCAGTTCTTC
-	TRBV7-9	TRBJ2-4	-	CASSLEAGIAKNIQYF	TGTGCCAGCAGCTTAGAGGCAGGCATAGCCAAAAACATTCAGTACTTC
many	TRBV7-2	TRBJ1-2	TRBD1	CASSFPSTGEFGYGYTF	TGTGCCAGCAGCTTTCCGTCAACAGGGGAGTTTGGCTATGGCTACACCTTC
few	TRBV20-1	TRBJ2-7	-	CSARDPFGASYEQYF	TGCAGTGCTAGAGATCCTTTCGGGGCATCCTACGAGCAGTACTTC
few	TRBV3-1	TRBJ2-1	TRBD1	CASSQLPGQGHNEQFF	TGTGCCAGCAGCCAGCTTCCGGGACAGGGCCACAATGAGCAGTTCTTC
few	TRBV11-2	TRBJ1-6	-	CASSPLRGVLSWRLHF	TGTGCCAGCAGCCCCTTACGGGGGGTCTTAAGTTGGCGCCTCCACTTT
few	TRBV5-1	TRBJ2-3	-	CASSFGHGTDTQYF	TGCGCCAGCAGCTTTGGTCACGGCACAGATACGCAGTATTTT
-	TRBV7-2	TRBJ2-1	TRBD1	CASSTQGAYNEQFF	TGTGCCAGCAGCACCCAGGGGGCCTACAATGAGCAGTTCTTC
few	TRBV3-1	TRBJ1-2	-	CASSQLWGYTF	TGTGCCAGCAGCCAGTTATGGGGCTACACCTTC
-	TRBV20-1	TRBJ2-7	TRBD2	CSARGVAGVGEQYF	TGCAGTGCTAGAGGGGTAGCGGGAGTAGGCGAGCAGTACTTC
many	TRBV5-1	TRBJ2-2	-	CASSSGLNTGELFF	TGCGCCAGCAGCTCGGGACTGAACACCGGGGAGCTGTTTTTT
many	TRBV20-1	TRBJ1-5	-	CSARTPSNQPQHF	TGCAGTGCTAGGACACCAAGCAATCAGCCCCAGCATTTT
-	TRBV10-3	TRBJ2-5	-	CAISDRNRNSQETQYF	TGTGCCATCAGTGACAGAAACCGAAACTCCCAAGAGACCCAGTACTTC
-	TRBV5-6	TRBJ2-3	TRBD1	CASRLLAGGADTQYF	TGTGCCAGCAGATTATTGGCAGGGGGCGCAGATACGCAGTATTTT
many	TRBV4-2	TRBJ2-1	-	CASSRSRSETRGNEQFF	TGTGCCAGCAGCCGCTCCAGGTCGGAGACTAGGGGCAATGAGCAGTTCTTC
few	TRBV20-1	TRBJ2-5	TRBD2	CSGGALAGDETQYF	TGCAGTGGGGGGGCCCTAGCGGGCGATGAGACCCAGTACTTC
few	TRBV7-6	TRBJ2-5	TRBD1	CASSPRTGQQETQYF	TGTGCCAGCAGCCCTCGGACAGGCCAGCAAGAGACCCAGTACTTC
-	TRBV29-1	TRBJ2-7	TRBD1	CSVGTGAGEQYF	TGCAGCGTAGGGACAGGGGCTGGGGAGCAGTACTTC
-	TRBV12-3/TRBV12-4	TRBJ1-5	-	CASRHRTNQPQHF	TGTGCCAGCAGACACCGGACTAATCAGCCCCAGCATTTT
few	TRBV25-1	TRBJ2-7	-	CASSESGGVEQYF	TGTGCCAGCAGTGAATCGGGCGGGGTCGAGCAGTACTTC
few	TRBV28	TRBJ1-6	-	CASSLGSSPLHF	TGTGCCAGCAGTTTAGGCAGTTCACCCCTCCACTTT
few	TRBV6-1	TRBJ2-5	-	CASSEGRQGVFETQYF	TGTGCCAGCAGTGAAGGGCGGCAGGGTGTTTTCGAGACCCAGTACTTC
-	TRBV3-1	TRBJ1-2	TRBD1	CASSQGSRQGDYGYTF	TGTGCCAGCAGCCAGGGTTCCAGACAGGGTGACTATGGCTACACCTTC
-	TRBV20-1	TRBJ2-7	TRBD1	CSADTTSTGGFYF	TGCAGTGCTGATACTACCAGTACAGGGGGCTTTTACTTC
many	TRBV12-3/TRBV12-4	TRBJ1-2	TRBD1	CASSSTGSLGYTF	TGTGCCAGCAGTTCGACAGGGTCTCTTGGCTACACCTTC
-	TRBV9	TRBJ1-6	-	CASSVAGADSPLHF	TGTGCCAGCAGCGTAGCAGGGGCTGATTCACCCCTCCACTTT
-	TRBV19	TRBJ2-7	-	CASSHLIGRGQRTYEQYF	TGTGCCAGTAGCCATTTGATTGGAAGGGGACAACGCACCTACGAGCAGTACTTC
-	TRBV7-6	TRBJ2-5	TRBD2	CASGLKTGLAGPFQETQYF	TGTGCCAGCGGCTTAAAAACCGGACTAGCGGGCCCATTCCAAGAGACCCAGTACTTC
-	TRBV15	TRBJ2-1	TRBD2	CATSRAGGPRYNEQFF	TGTGCCACCAGCAGAGCGGGAGGGCCTCGGTACAATGAGCAGTTCTTC
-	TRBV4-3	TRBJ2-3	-	CASSRRLVQTTDTQYF	TGCGCCAGCAGCCGGAGACTCGTTCAGACGACAGATACGCAGTATTTT